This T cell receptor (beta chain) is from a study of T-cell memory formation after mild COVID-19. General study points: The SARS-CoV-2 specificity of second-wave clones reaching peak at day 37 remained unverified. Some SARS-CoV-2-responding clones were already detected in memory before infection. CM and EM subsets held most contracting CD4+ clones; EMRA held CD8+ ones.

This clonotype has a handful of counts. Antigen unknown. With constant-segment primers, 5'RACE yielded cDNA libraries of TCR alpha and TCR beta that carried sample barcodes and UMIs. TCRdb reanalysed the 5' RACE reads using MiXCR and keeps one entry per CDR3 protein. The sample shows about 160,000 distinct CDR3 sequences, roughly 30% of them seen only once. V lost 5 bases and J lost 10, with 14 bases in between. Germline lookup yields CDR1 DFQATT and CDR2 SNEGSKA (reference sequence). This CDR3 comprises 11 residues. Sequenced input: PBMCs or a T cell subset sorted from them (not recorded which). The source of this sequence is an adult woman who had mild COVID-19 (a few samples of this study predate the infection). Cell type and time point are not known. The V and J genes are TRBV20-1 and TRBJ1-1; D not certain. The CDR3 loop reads CSAYLLRGAFF. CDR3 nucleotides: TGCAGTGCTTACCTCCTACGGGGAGCTTTCTTT.